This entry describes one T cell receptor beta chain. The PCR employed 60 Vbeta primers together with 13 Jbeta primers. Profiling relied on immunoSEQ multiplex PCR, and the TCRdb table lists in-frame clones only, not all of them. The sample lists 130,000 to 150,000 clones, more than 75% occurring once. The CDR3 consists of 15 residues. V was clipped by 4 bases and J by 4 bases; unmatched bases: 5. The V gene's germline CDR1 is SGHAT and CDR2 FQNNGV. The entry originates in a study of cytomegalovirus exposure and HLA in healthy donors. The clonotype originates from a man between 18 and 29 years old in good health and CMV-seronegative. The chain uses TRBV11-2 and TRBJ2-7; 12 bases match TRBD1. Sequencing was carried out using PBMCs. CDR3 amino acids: CASSYGTGGAYEQYF. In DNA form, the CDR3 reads TGTGCCAGCAGCTATGGGACAGGGGGCGCGTACGAGCAGTACTTC.